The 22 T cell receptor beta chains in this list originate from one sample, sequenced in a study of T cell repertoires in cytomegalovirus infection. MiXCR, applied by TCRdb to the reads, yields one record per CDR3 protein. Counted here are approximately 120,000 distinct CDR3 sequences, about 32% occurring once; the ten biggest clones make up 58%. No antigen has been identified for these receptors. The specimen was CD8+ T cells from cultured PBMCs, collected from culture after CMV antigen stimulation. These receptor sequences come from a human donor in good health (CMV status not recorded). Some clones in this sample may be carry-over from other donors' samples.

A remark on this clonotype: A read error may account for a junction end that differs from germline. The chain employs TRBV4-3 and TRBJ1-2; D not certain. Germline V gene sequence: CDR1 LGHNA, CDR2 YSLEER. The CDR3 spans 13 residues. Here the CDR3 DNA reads TGCGCCAGCAGCCCGGGAAGGGCCTATAGCTACACCTTC. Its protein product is CASSPGRAYSYTF.

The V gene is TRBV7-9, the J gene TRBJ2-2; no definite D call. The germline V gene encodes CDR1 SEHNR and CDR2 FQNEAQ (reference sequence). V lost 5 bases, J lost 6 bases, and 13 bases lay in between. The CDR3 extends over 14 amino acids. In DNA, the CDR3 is TGTGCCAGCAGCCCCACAAGACGGCCCGGGGAGCTGTTTTTT. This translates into CASSPTRRPGELFF.

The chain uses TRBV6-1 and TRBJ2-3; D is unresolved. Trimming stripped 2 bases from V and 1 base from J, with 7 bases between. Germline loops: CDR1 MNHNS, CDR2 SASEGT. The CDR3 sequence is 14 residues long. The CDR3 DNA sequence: TGTGCCAGCAGTGAATGGACGGGCACAGATACGCAGTATTTT. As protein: CASSEWTGTDTQYF.

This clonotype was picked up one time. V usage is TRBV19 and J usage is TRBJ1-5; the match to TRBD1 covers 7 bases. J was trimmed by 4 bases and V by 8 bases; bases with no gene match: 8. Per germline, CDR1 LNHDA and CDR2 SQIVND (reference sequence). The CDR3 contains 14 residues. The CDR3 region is CASWPGQRNQPQHF. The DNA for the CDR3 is TGTGCCAGTTGGCCGGGACAGAGAAATCAGCCCCAGCATTTT. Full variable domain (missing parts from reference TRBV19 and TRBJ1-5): DGGITQSPKYLFRKEGQNVTLSCEQNLNHDAMYWYRQDPGQGLRLIYYSQIVNDFQKGDIAEGYSVSREKKESFPLTVTSAQKNPTAFYLCASWPGQRNQPQHFGDGTRLSIL.

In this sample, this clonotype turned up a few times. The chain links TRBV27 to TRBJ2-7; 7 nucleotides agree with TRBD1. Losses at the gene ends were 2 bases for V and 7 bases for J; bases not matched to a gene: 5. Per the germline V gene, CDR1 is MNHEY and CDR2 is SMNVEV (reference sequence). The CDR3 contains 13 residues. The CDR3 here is CASSLQGEREQYF. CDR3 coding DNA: TGTGCCAGCAGTTTACAGGGGGAAAGGGAGCAGTACTTC.

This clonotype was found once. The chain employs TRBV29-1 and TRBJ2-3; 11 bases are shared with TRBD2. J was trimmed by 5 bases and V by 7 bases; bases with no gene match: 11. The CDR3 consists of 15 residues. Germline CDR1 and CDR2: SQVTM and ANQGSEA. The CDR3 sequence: CSAGGSGGAGDTQYF. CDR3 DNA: TGCAGCGCTGGGGGTAGCGGGGGGGCGGGAGATACGCAGTATTTT.

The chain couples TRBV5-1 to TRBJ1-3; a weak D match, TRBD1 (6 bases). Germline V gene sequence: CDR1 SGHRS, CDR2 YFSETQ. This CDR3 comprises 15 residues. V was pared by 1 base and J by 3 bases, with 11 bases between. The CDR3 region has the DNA TGCGCCAGCAGCTTGCTCGGGGGCTTTGGAAACACCATATATTTT. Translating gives CASSLLGGFGNTIYF.

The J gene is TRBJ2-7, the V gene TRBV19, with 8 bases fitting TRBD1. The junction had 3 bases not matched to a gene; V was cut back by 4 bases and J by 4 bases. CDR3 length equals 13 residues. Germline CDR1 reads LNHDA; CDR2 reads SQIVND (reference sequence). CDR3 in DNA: TGTGCCAGTAGTACCGGGACAGGTTACGAGCAGTACTTC. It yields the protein CASSTGTGYEQYF.

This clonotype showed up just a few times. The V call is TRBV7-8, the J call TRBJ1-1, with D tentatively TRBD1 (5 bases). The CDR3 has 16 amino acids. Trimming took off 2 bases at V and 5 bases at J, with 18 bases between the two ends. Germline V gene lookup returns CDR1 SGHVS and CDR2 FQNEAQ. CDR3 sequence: CASSLSGGDGGTEAFF. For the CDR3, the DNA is TGTGCCAGCAGCTTATCCGGAGGGGACGGAGGGACTGAAGCTTTCTTT. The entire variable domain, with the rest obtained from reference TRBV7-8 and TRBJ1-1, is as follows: GAGVSQSPRYKVAKRGQDVALRCDPISGHVSLFWYQQALGQGPEFLTYFQNEAQLDKSGLPSDRFFAERPEGSVSTLKIQRTQQEDSAVYLCASSLSGGDGGTEAFFGQGTRLTVV.

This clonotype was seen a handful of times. CDR3 sequence: CASSPTAGQPQHF. CDR3 DNA: TGTGCCAGTAGTCCCACCGCTGGACAGCCCCAGCATTTT. The chain is built from TRBV19 and TRBJ1-5, with D unclear. The germline V and J ends were trimmed by 5 bases and 7 bases, with 12 bases remaining between them. The CDR3 spans 13 residues. Per the germline V gene, CDR1 is LNHDA and CDR2 is SQIVND (reference sequence).

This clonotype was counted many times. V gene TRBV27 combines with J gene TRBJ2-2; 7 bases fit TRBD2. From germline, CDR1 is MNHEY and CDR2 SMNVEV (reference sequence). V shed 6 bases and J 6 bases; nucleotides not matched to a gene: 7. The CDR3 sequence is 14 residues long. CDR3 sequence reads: CASRGGGSAGELFF. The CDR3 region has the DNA TGTGCCAGCAGGGGGGGGGGTTCGGCCGGGGAGCTGTTTTTT.

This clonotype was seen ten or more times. The CDR3 loop reads CASSSYTEAFF. In DNA form, the CDR3 reads TGTGCCAGCAGTTCTTACACTGAAGCTTTCTTT. The chain uses TRBV7-9 and TRBJ1-1; D unclear. The CDR3 runs 11 residues. V was shortened by 6 bases and J by 3 bases, with 5 bases between the two germline ends. Per the germline V gene, CDR1 is SEHNR and CDR2 is FQNEAQ (reference sequence). The complete variable domain, with remaining parts taken from reference TRBV7-9 and TRBJ1-1, reads DTGVSQNPRHKITKRGQNVTFRCDPISEHNRLYWYRQTLGQGPEFLTYFQNEAQLEKSRLLSDRFSAERPKGSFSTLEIQRTEQGDSAMYLCASSSYTEAFFGQGTRLTVV.

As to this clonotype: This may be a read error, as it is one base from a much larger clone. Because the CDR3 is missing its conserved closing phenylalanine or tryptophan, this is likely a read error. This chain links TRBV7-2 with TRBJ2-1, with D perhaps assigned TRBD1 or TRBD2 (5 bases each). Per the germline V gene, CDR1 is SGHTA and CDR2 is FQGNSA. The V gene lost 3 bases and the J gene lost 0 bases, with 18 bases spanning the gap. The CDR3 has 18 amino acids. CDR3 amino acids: CASSFGSGRPSSYNEQFL. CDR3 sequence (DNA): TGTGCCAGCAGCTTTGGGTCGGGGCGACCAAGCTCCTACAATGAGCAGTTCTTA.

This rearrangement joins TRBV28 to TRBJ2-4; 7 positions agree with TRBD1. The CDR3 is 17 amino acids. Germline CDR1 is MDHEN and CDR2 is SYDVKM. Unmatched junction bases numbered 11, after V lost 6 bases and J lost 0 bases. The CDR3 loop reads CASSHRDRSLAKNIQYF. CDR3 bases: TGTGCCAGCAGCCATCGGGACAGAAGCCTAGCCAAAAACATTCAGTACTTC.

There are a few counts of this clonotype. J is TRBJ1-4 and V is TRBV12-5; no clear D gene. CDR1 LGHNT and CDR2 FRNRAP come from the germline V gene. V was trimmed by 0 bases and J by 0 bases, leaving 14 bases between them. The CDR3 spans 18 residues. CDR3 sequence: CASGLVHDGNATNEKLFF. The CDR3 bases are TGTGCTAGTGGTTTGGTACACGACGGAAATGCAACTAATGAAAAACTGTTTTTT.

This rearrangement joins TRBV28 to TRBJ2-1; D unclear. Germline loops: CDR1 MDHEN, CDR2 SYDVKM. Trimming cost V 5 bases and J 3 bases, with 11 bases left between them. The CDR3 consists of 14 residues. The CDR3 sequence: CASSPLTYYNEQFF. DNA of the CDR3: TGTGCCAGCAGTCCGTTGACCTACTACAATGAGCAGTTCTTC.

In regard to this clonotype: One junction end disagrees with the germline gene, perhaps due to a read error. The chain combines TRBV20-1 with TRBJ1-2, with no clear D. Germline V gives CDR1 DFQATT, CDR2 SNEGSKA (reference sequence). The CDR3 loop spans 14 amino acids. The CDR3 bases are TGCAGTGGTAGAGTCCCAGAGCTGAACTATGGCTACACCTTC. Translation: CSGRVPELNYGYTF.

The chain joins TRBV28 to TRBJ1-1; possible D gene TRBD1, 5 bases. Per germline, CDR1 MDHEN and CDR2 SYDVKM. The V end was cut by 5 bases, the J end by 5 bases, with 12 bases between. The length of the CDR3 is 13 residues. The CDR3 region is CASSRQGRTEAFF. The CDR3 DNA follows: TGTGCCAGCAGTCGCCAGGGCCGAACTGAAGCTTTCTTT.

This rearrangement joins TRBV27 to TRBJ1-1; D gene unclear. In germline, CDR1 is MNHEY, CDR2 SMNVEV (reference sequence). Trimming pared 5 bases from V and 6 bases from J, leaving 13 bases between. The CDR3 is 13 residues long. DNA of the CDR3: TGTGCCAGCAGTCCACGTCGAGAGGCTGAAGCTTTCTTT. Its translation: CASSPRREAEAFF.

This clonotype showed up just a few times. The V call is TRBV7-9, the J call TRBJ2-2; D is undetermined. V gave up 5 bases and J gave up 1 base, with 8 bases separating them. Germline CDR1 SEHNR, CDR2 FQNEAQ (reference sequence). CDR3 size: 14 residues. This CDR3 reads CASSHGGNTGELFF. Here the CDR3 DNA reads TGTGCCAGCAGCCACGGTGGGAACACCGGGGAGCTGTTTTTT.

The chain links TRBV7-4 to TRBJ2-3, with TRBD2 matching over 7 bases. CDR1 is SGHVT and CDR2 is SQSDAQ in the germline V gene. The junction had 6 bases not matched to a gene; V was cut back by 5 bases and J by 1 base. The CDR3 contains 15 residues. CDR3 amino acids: CASSRKAGGTDTQYF. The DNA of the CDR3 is TGTGCCAGCAGCCGAAAGGCGGGGGGCACAGATACGCAGTATTTT.

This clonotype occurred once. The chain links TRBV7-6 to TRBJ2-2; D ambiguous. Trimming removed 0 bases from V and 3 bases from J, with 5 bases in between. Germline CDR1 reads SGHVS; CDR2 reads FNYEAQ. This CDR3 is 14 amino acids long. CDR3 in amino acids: CASSLAPDTGELFF. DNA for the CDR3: TGTGCCAGCAGCTTAGCCCCGGACACCGGGGAGCTGTTTTTT.